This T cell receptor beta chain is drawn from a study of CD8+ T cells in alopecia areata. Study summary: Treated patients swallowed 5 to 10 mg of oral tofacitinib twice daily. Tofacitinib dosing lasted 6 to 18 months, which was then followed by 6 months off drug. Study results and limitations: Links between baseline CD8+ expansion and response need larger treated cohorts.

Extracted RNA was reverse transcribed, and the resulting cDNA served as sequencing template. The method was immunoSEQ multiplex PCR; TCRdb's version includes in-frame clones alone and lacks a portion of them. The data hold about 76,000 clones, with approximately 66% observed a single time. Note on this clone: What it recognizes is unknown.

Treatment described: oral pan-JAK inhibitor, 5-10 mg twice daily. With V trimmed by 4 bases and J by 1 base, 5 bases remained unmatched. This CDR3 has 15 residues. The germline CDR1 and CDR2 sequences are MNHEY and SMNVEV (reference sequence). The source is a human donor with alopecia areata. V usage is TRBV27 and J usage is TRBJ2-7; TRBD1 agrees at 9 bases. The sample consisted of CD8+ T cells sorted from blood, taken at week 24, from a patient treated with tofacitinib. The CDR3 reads CASSSAGTGSYEQYF. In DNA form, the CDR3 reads TGTGCCAGCAGTTCAGCCGGGACAGGGTCCTACGAGCAGTACTTC.